This T cell receptor beta chain appears in the sequencing data of a study of T cells in Graves' hyperthyroidism and ophthalmopathy (dated by TCRdb to about 2019). Regarding the research as a whole: Peripheral blood was sampled at the time of initial diagnosis, prior to any treatment. The 75 to 100 discovery patients were randomly divided into training and test sets at a 7:3 ratio. Following sampling, methimazole starting at 30 mg daily was given to hyperthyroidism patients, and high-dose intravenous methylprednisolone was given to ophthalmopathy patients. TCR Vbeta CDR3 sequencing of approximately 140 peripheral blood samples (43 ophthalmopathy, roughly 74 hyperthyroidism and approximately 17 progressor patients) is reported in the paper. Thyroid tissue and blood T-cell repertoires from about 6 Graves' hyperthyroidism patients were also compared in the study. Whether ophthalmopathy could be predicted prospectively was tested in an independent validation cohort made up of under 20 hyperthyroidism patients plus 17 patients who later progressed to ophthalmopathy. TCR V-J signatures able to tell the groups apart were searched for in a discovery cohort of 100 patients, of whom more than 40 had Graves' ophthalmopathy and about 60 had stable Graves' hyperthyroidism.

The TCR beta CDR3 regions were amplified from RNA transcripts. For the first round of RT-PCR on the TCR CDR3, the HTBI primer set was used together with the Qiagen OneStep RT-PCR kit. A second multiplex PCR round built the libraries, followed by size selection and purification. Sequencing of the libraries was done on an Illumina HiSeq2000 using paired-end 100 bp reads. Concerning the study's data processing: Raw data were processed with SOAPnuke, discarding reads with adapters, uncalled bases, mean Phred below 15, or no exact constant-primer or identifier match. High-quality paired reads were merged with COPE v1.2.5, and unique nucleotide sequences were defined as clonotypes. Clonotypes were aligned to IMGT TRBV, TRBD and TRBJ reference segments using MiTCR v1.1. Only V-J combinations with frequency above 0.0001, covering roughly 99% of repertoires, were analysed. The TCS score was defined as F50 (clonal expansion) divided by E x V (chaos), with BLOSUM62-based TCRdist calculated between CDR3 peptides within each V-J. Welch's t-statistics and random forest reduced fewer than 550 V-J features to roughly 13, which were used in a naive Bayes classifier (R e1071). Thyroid-blood repertoire similarity was quantified with the Morisita-Horn index. TCRdb reran the public reads through fastp at Q25 and MiXCR, keeping productive beta chains. Rows are combined by CDR3 protein, so each entry shows the most common genes and DNA. The V and J calls come from TCRdb's annotation, not from the publication. The sample table shows approximately 870,000 distinct CDR3 sequences, and 38% are seen once. Approximately 8.7% of the sample is in the top ten clones.

Taken from cysteine to phenylalanine, the CDR3 has 14 residues. The kept DNA is CDR3 alone, 42 bases in frame from the first base. V and J are trimmed by 8 bases and 4 bases, and the gene matches miss 10 bases of the junction. Sequences SQVTM (CDR1) and ANQGSEA (CDR2) are obtained from the germline V gene. Worth noting for this clonotype: The antigen it binds to is not known. The record has no base qualities; no much larger clone is one base away.

Graves' hyperthyroidism was defined as stable when no progression to ophthalmopathy occurred over 18 months of follow-up. Hyperthyroidism patients were aged 18 to 65 years and newly diagnosed, with disease duration of less than 2 months. Any patient with an uncontrolled infection, another autoimmune disease, pregnancy or lactation was excluded. Diagnoses relied on clinical symptoms, serum thyroxine and TRAb, thyroid ultrasound and orbital computed tomography. PBMCs were isolated from 10 ml of fresh peripheral blood by Ficoll-Paque density gradient centrifugation. Trizol reagent was used to extract total RNA, and RNA quality was then checked on an Agilent 2100 Bioanalyzer. General conclusions and limits of the study: Sample size was not statistically predetermined, and blinding of investigators to group allocation was not performed. Most expanded thyroid clonotypes (frequency above 0.001) were also detected in blood, suggesting blood repertoires may reflect thyroid immune responses. During validation, the model predicted progression to ophthalmopathy a median of about 5.9 months ahead of onset, with 70.59% sensitivity and 72% to 80% specificity. In cross-validation, a model built on a 13 V-J signature told ophthalmopathy apart from stable hyperthyroidism with under 90% sensitivity and approximately 81% specificity, and in testing the same model reached 80%/75%.

The sample consisted of blood. This clonotype originated in a man between 18 and 35 years old with Graves' hyperthyroidism. The rearranged segments are TRBV29-1 and TRBJ1-5, and 8 junction bases match TRBD1. The nucleotides are TGCAGCAGTGAAGCAGGGGGCAGAAATCAGCCCCAGCATTTT. This encodes CSSEAGGRNQPQHF.